These 28 T cell receptor beta chains share one sample of origin, sequenced in a study of blood T cell repertoires in COVID-19. The assay was immunoSEQ multiplex PCR, and TCRdb's table has in-frame clones only and misses some. The table has around 79,000 clones, about 87% seen once. What was sequenced was peripheral blood. The receptors derive from a human donor in a cohort sampled during active COVID-19.

This clone was seen just once. The chain links TRBV7-2 to TRBJ1-1, with D tentatively TRBD1 (6 bases). CDR3 length: 15 residues. V was pared by 0 bases and J by 1 base, with 9 bases between. The germline CDR1 and CDR2 sequences are SGHTA and FQGNSA. This chain's CDR3 is CASSLAGHENTEAFF. The CDR3 DNA is TGTGCCAGCAGCTTAGCGGGACATGAGAACACTGAAGCTTTCTTT. The full variable domain, with the rest looked up from reference TRBV7-2 and TRBJ1-1, is GAGVSQSPSNKVTEKGKDVELRCDPISGHTALYWYRQSLGQGLEFLIYFQGNSAPDKSGLPSDRFSAERTGGSVSTLTIQRTQQEDSAVYLCASSLAGHENTEAFFGQGTRLTVV.

This chain joins TRBV6-6 and TRBJ1-2, with 9 positions matching TRBD1. The CDR3 contains 15 residues. Germline trimming cut 5 bases from V and 4 bases from J; bases unmatched to any gene: 8. CDR1 is MNHNY, CDR2 SVGAGI, per germline (reference sequence). CDR3 loop: CASSPRGQGGYGYTF. CDR3 nucleotides: TGTGCCAGCAGTCCACGGGGACAGGGCGGCTATGGCTACACCTTC.

This chain links TRBV6-1 with TRBJ1-4; D uncertain. V lost 2 bases to trimming and J lost 7 bases, with 5 bases between them. Germline values: CDR1 MNHNS, CDR2 SASEGT. This CDR3 region has 12 residues. This chain's CDR3 is CASSEYSEKLFF. CDR3 sequence (DNA): TGTGCCAGCAGTGAATATAGTGAAAAACTGTTTTTT.

The chain joins TRBV3-1 (or the pseudogene TRBV3-2) to TRBJ2-7, with 8 positions matching TRBD1. Germline assignment: CDR1 LGHDT and CDR2 YNNKEL (reference sequence). With 1 base clipped from V and 5 bases from J, the junction kept 7 bases outside the gene matches. This CDR3 spans 15 amino acids. As DNA, the CDR3 is TGTGCCAGCAGCCAAGGGACAGGGTGGGTCGACGAGCAGTACTTC. This sequence encodes CASSQGTGWVDEQYF.

The V and J genes are TRBV24-1 and TRBJ2-1, with 10 bases that match TRBD2. CDR3 length equals 15 residues. CDR1 and CDR2 from the germline V gene are KGHDR and SFDVKD. V lost 8 bases, J lost 5 bases, and 8 bases stayed unmatched. In nucleotides, the CDR3 is TGTGCCACCAAGGCCGGGACTAGCGCCGACAATGAGCAGTTCTTC. Its translation is CATKAGTSADNEQFF.

V is TRBV30 and J is TRBJ1-2, with 7 positions matching TRBD1. Germline trimming cut 5 bases from V and 1 base from J; bases unmatched to any gene: 10. Germline CDR1 GTSNPN, CDR2 SVGIG (reference sequence). The CDR3 loop spans 15 amino acids. The CDR3 here is CAWEPGTANNYGYTF. The CDR3 DNA follows: TGTGCCTGGGAGCCCGGGACAGCTAATAACTATGGCTACACCTTC. Full variable domain (outside the CDR3, taken from reference TRBV30 and TRBJ1-2): SQTIHQWPATLVQPVGSPLSLECTVEGTSNPNLYWYRQAAGRGLQLLFYSVGIGQISSEVPQNLSASRPQDRQFILSSKKLLLSDSGFYLCAWEPGTANNYGYTFGSGTRLTVV.

V is TRBV7-9 and J is TRBJ2-1; 10 bases are shared with TRBD2. Trimming removed 5 bases from V and 0 bases from J; junction bases left unmatched: 10. CDR1 and CDR2 (germline): SEHNR, FQNEAQ (reference sequence). CDR3 length equals 18 residues. The CDR3 loop is CASSTPITSGISYNEQFF. CDR3 in DNA: TGTGCCAGCAGCACGCCAATCACTAGCGGGATCTCCTACAATGAGCAGTTCTTC.

This chain connects TRBV6-1 to TRBJ1-2; TRBD1 agrees at 7 bases. Germline lookup yields CDR1 MNHNS and CDR2 SASEGT. This CDR3 spans 15 amino acids. V shed 0 bases and J 4 bases; nucleotides not matched to a gene: 5. CDR3 in amino acids: CASSEAGGVGYGYTF. The CDR3 nucleotides read TGTGCCAGCAGTGAAGCAGGGGGCGTCGGCTATGGCTACACCTTC.

The chain combines TRBV7-3 with TRBJ2-6, with 7 bases fitting TRBD1. The CDR3 totals 17 residues. The junction had 4 bases not matched to a gene; V was cut back by 2 bases and J by 0 bases. The germline V gene encodes CDR1 SGHTA and CDR2 FQGTGA. The CDR3 region has the DNA TGTGCCAGCAGCTTAGACAGGGCCCTCTCTGGGGCCAACGTCCTGACTTTC. As protein: CASSLDRALSGANVLTF. Full variable domain (rest looked up from reference TRBV7-3 and TRBJ2-6): GAGVSQTPSNKVTEKGKYVELRCDPISGHTALYWYRQSLGQGPEFLIYFQGTGAADDSGLPNDRFFAVRPEGSVSTLKIQRTERGDSAVYLCASSLDRALSGANVLTFGAGSRLTVL.

This chain joins TRBV5-1 and TRBJ2-3; 8 bases match TRBD1. Germline V lookup: CDR1 SGHRS, CDR2 YFSETQ. The CDR3 runs 15 residues. J gave up 5 bases and V 1 base, and 6 bases lay outside the gene matches. CDR3 DNA: TGCGCCAGCAGCTTGCAGACAGGGGATGGAGATACGCAGTATTTT. Amino acid sequence: CASSLQTGDGDTQYF.

V is TRBV19 and J is TRBJ2-1, with 8 bases matching TRBD2. V was pared by 4 bases and J by 8 bases, with 7 bases of the junction left unmatched. Germline lookup yields CDR1 LNHDA and CDR2 SQIVND (reference sequence). This CDR3 region has 14 residues. Here the CDR3 DNA reads TGTGCCAGTAGTAACGACGGGAGGGCCGATGAGCAGTTCTTC. It specifies CASSNDGRADEQFF.

The DNA for the CDR3 is TGTGCCAGCAGAGGACAGGGCTCCTACAATGAGCAGTTCTTC. Its protein is CASRGQGSYNEQFF. This rearrangement joins TRBV25-1 to TRBJ2-1, with 8 bases fitting TRBD1. Germline CDR1 reads MGHDK; CDR2 reads SYGVNS. V lost 6 bases and J lost 0; bases outside the gene matches: 1. This CDR3 is built from 14 residues.

The chain links TRBV29-1 to TRBJ1-3; 7 nucleotides align to TRBD1. Germline CDR1 is SQVTM and CDR2 is ANQGSEA. J lost 2 bases, V lost 6 bases, and 1 base had no gene match. The CDR3 is 12 residues long. CDR3 amino acids: CSVQGAGNTIYF. CDR3 DNA sequence: TGCAGCGTGCAGGGGGCTGGAAACACCATATATTTT.

V usage is TRBV6-5 and J usage is TRBJ2-5; 8 nucleotides match TRBD1. CDR3 length: 14 residues. With 6 bases clipped from V and 6 bases from J, the junction kept 9 bases outside the gene matches. From germline, CDR1 is MNHEY and CDR2 SVGAGI. The CDR3 sequence is CASSPGTGEKTQYF. The DNA of the CDR3 is TGTGCCAGCAGCCCCGGGACAGGTGAAAAGACCCAGTACTTC.

The J gene is TRBJ2-3, the V gene TRBV5-1; possible D gene TRBD2, 6 bases. There are 17 residues in the CDR3. Germline V gene lookup returns CDR1 SGHRS and CDR2 YFSETQ. The germline V and J ends were trimmed by 0 bases and 1 base, with 15 bases remaining between them. The CDR3 spells CASSLGGLRQGTDTQYF. Written as DNA, the CDR3 is TGCGCCAGCAGCTTGGGGGGACTCCGCCAGGGCACAGATACGCAGTATTTT.

The rearrangement links TRBV2 to TRBJ2-1, with 9 nucleotides matching TRBD2. The CDR3 has 17 residues. The J segment lost 7 bases and the V segment lost 3 bases, leaving 13 bases of the junction unmatched. The germline CDR1 and CDR2 sequences are SNHLY and FYNNEI. The CDR3 DNA sequence: TGTGCCAGCAGTGATTTGTTCGGCGGGGGGGCTTGGAATGAGCAGTTCTTC. This codes for CASSDLFGGGAWNEQFF.

The chain links TRBV12-3 or TRBV12-4 to TRBJ2-2; no clear D. The germline V and J ends were trimmed by 1 base and 6 bases, with 6 bases remaining between them. The CDR3 runs to 13 residues. The CDR3 nucleotides are TGTGCCAGCAGTTTAGGTGCGGCCGGGGAGCTGTTTTTT. Protein product: CASSLGAAGELFF.

The chain uses TRBV29-1 and TRBJ1-5, with TRBD1 identical over 7 bases. Germline V gene sequence: CDR1 SQVTM, CDR2 ANQGSEA. The CDR3 covers 15 residues. The V gene end was trimmed by 4 bases and the J gene end by 6 bases; junction bases not matched to a gene: 12. The CDR3 loop is CSVAVGTDRTQPQHF. The CDR3 DNA reads TGCAGCGTTGCGGTGGGGACAGATCGCACTCAGCCCCAGCATTTT.

This clone was seen a handful of times. The chain has TRBV30 and TRBJ1-2; D not certain. This CDR3 comprises 15 residues. V was pared by 1 base and J by 4 bases, with 16 bases between. Germline V gene data show CDR1 as GTSNPN and CDR2 as SVGIG (reference sequence). CDR3: CAWSGRRSQSYGYTF. CDR3 in DNA: TGTGCCTGGAGTGGTCGACGGAGCCAAAGCTATGGCTACACCTTC.

The chain links TRBV7-2 to TRBJ2-3; D might be TRBD2 (6 bases). CDR1 is SGHTA, CDR2 FQGNSA, per germline. V was clipped by 2 bases and J by 2 bases, with 14 bases between them. The CDR3 has 16 residues. The CDR3 loop is CASSLKEGWDTDTQYF. The CDR3 DNA is TGTGCCAGCAGCTTAAAGGAGGGTTGGGACACAGATACGCAGTATTTT.

This clone was picked up one time. The chain uses TRBV7-6 and TRBJ1-1; the D gene is possibly TRBD1 (6 bases). CDR1 and CDR2 (germline): SGHVS, FNYEAQ. The CDR3 has 14 residues. V was trimmed by 5 bases and J by 3 bases, leaving 13 bases between them. The CDR3 region is CASSRVPGDTEAFF. The CDR3 nucleotides read TGTGCCAGCAGCCGGGTCCCAGGGGACACTGAAGCTTTCTTT.

The chain uses TRBV19 and TRBJ2-5; 8 bases fit TRBD1. This CDR3 has 13 residues. Trimming cost V 8 bases and J 4 bases; bases outside gene matches: 6. CDR1 LNHDA and CDR2 SQIVND come from the germline V gene (reference sequence). The DNA of the CDR3 is TGTGCCAGTGGACAGGGATCGGGAGAGACCCAGTACTTC. Translated, it gives CASGQGSGETQYF. Filled out from reference TRBV19 and TRBJ2-5, the complete variable domain reads DGGITQSPKYLFRKEGQNVTLSCEQNLNHDAMYWYRQDPGQGLRLIYYSQIVNDFQKGDIAEGYSVSREKKESFPLTVTSAQKNPTAFYLCASGQGSGETQYFGPGTRLLVL.

This chain connects TRBV19 to TRBJ1-1, with D unresolved. Germline V CDR1 and CDR2: LNHDA, SQIVND (reference sequence). There are 15 residues in the CDR3. V shed 2 bases and J shed 2 bases, with 12 bases lying between them. This CDR3 reads CASSITWEPNTEAFF. The CDR3 bases are TGTGCCAGTAGTATAACGTGGGAGCCCAACACTGAAGCTTTCTTT.

The chain links TRBV3-1 (or the pseudogene TRBV3-2) to TRBJ1-4, with a possible D match to TRBD1 (6 bases). Trimming left V 4 bases short and J 5 bases short, with 14 bases between. Germline-derived CDR1 and CDR2 are LGHDT and YNNKEL (reference sequence). The CDR3 is 15 residues long. CDR3 protein: CASSPQRTENEKLFF. The CDR3 nucleotides read TGTGCCAGCAGCCCCCAAAGGACAGAAAATGAAAAACTGTTTTTT.

The chain is built from TRBV1 and TRBJ2-4; TRBD1 is the table's D call, not checked against the DNA. TRBV1 is a recognized pseudogene. The CDR3 covers 23 residues. CDR3 sequence: CTSSQVRTGVCHGYSVAKNIQYF. For the CDR3, the DNA is TGCACCAGCAGCCAAGTTCGGACAGGGGTTTGTCATGGTTACTCCGTAGCCAAAAACATTCAGTACTTC.

The V and J genes are TRBV13 and TRBJ2-7; 8 bases align to TRBD2. Germline-derived CDR1 and CDR2 are PRHDT and FYEKMQ (reference sequence). This CDR3 region has 16 residues. Unmatched junction bases numbered 10, after V lost 4 bases and J lost 2 bases. CDR3 sequence reads: CASSSPRAGETYEQYF. The CDR3 DNA reads TGTGCCAGCAGCTCCCCACGAGCGGGGGAGACCTACGAGCAGTACTTC.

V usage is TRBV27 and J usage is TRBJ1-2, with a possible D match to TRBD1 (5 bases). Deletions cut 6 bases from V and 7 bases from J, with 18 bases between. The germline CDR1 and CDR2 sequences are MNHEY and SMNVEV (reference sequence). This CDR3 is built from 14 residues. The CDR3 sequence: CASSPRGSFGGYTF. CDR3 coding DNA: TGTGCCAGCAGCCCTAGGGGCTCCTTCGGTGGCTACACCTTC.

This chain connects TRBV27 to TRBJ2-5; the D is unclear. Germline V gene lookup returns CDR1 MNHEY and CDR2 SMNVEV (reference sequence). With 0 bases removed from V and 2 bases from J, the gap between germline ends came to 7 bases. The CDR3 totals 14 residues. CDR3 amino acids: CASSLSRWQETQYF. The DNA of the CDR3 is TGTGCCAGCAGTTTATCGAGGTGGCAAGAGACCCAGTACTTC.